This T cell receptor (beta chain) appears in the sequencing data of a study of Graves' ophthalmopathy and Graves' hyperthyroidism. Study-wide points: Most expanded clonotypes from thyroid (those above 0.001 frequency) were also found in blood.

The authors amplified TCR beta CDR3 regions from RNA transcripts. The first round was an RT-PCR with HTBI primers, and the second round was a multiplex PCR. In TCRdb, the multiplex PCR reads were re-called with MiXCR into one record per CDR3 protein. This sample has 900,000 to 1,200,000 distinct CDR3 sequences, with about 36% found just once. Turning to this clonotype: The antigen is undetermined. A junction boundary mismatches the germline segment, possibly from a read error.

This TCR derives from an adult man with Graves' hyperthyroidism. The sample comprised peripheral blood or thyroid tissue (not recorded which).

The CDR3 protein is CTSREVNQETQYF. The CDR3 nucleotides are TGTACCAGCAGAGAGGTGAATCAAGAGACCCAGTACTTC. This sequence joins TRBV7-8 and TRBJ2-5; D gene uncertain. Germline CDR1 and CDR2: SGHVS and FQNEAQ. The CDR3 is made up of 13 amino acids.